The T cell receptor (beta chain) described here comes from a study of blood T cell dynamics during melanoma immunotherapy. Study summary: Metastatic melanoma patients received first-line pembrolizumab or nivolumab plus ipilimumab. Study-level results: Clones driving repertoire changes may be melanoma-specific or general immune activation.

This CDR3 spans 13 amino acids. Between the trimmed V and J ends, which lost 4 bases and 0 bases, there was a span of 6 bases. CDR1 and CDR2 (germline): SNHLY, FYNNEI. This clone was seen only a few times. Its specificity is not known. Repertoires were generated with immunoSEQ multiplex PCR, while TCRdb's copy carries only in-frame clones and drops some. The profile shows fewer than 11,000 clones, about nine tenths of them singletons. Regarding time point: pre-treatment baseline. Samples come from before therapy and from week 3 after the first blockade cycle. Response was assessed by RECIST 1.1 at 12 weeks, except two rapid progressors.

This sample comprised blood, obtained from a patient treated with checkpoint blockade. This receptor was obtained from a human donor with melanoma. The chain couples TRBV2 to TRBJ1-1; no clear D gene. The CDR3 loop reads CASSAQLNTEAFF. DNA of the CDR3: TGTGCCAGCAGTGCGCAGCTGAACACTGAAGCTTTCTTT.